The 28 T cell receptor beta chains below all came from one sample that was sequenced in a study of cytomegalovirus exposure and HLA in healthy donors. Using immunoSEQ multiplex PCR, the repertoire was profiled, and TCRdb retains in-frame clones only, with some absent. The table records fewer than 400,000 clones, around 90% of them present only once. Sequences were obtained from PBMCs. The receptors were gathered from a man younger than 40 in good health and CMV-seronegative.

CDR3 sequence reads: CASSSRQGWYGYTF. The DNA for the CDR3 is TGTGCCAGCAGTTCGCGACAGGGGTGGTATGGCTACACCTTC. The chain has TRBV6-6 and TRBJ1-2, with 8 positions matching TRBD1. The V gene's germline CDR1 is MNHNY and CDR2 SVGAGI (reference sequence). The CDR3 spans 14 residues. Trimming cost V 4 bases and J 5 bases; bases outside gene matches: 6.

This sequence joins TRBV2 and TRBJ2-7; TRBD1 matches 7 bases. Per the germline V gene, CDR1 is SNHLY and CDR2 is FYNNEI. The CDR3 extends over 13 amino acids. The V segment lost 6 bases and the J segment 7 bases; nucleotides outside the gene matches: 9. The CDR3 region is CASSSPGQVEQYF. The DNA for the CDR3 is TGTGCCAGCAGCTCTCCCGGACAGGTTGAGCAGTACTTC.

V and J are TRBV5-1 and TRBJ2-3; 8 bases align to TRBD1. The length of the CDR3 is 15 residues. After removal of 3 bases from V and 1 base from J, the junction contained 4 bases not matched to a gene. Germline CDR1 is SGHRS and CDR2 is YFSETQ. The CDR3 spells CASSSVQGGTDTQYF. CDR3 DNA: TGCGCCAGCAGCTCCGTACAGGGGGGCACAGATACGCAGTATTTT.

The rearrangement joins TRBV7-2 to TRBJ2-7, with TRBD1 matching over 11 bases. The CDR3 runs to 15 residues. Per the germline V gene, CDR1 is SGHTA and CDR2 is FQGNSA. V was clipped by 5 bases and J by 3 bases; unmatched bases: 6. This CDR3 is CASSIGQGAVYEQYF. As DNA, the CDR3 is TGTGCCAGCAGCATTGGACAGGGGGCAGTCTACGAGCAGTACTTC.

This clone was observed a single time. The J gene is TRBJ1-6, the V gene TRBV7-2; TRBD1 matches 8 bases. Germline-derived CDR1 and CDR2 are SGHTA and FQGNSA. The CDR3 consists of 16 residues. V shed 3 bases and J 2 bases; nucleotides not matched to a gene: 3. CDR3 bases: TGTGCCAGCAGCTTTACAGGGGGTACCTATAATTCACCCCTCCACTTT. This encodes CASSFTGGTYNSPLHF.

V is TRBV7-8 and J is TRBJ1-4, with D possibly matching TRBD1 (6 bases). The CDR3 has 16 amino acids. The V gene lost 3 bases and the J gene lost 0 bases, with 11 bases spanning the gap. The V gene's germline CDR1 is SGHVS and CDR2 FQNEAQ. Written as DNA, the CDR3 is TGTGCCAGCAGCTTGGGACATAGGGCAACTAATGAAAAACTGTTTTTT. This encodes CASSLGHRATNEKLFF.

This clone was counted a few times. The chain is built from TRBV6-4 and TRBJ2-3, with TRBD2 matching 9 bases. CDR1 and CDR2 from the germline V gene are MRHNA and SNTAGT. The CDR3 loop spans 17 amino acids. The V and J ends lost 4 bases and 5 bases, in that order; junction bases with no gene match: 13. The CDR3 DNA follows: TGTGCCAGCAGTGCATCCCGGCGGGGGGGCTGGGGAGATACGCAGTATTTT. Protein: CASSASRRGGWGDTQYF.

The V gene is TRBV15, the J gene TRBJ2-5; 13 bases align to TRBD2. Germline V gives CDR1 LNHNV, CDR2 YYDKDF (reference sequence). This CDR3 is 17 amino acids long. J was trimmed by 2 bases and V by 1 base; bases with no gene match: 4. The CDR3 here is CATSRVLAGGLQETQYF. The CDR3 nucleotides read TGTGCCACCAGCAGAGTACTAGCGGGGGGGCTTCAAGAGACCCAGTACTTC.

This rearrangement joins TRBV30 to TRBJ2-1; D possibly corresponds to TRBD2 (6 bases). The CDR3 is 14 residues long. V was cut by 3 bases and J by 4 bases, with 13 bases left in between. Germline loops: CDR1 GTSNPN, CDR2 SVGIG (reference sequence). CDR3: CAWSEVLAYNEQFF. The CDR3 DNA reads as TGTGCCTGGAGCGAGGTACTAGCATACAATGAGCAGTTCTTC.

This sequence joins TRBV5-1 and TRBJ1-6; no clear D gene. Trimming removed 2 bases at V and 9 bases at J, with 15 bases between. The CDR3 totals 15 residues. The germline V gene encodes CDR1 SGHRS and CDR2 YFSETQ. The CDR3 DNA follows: TGCGCCAGCAGCTTCGGTCCGGGCGGGTCTTCACCCCTCCACTTT. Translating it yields CASSFGPGGSSPLHF.

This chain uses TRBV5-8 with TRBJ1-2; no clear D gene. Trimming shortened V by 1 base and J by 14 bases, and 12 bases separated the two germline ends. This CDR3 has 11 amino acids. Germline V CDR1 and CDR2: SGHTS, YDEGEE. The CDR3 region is CASSLQAGWTF. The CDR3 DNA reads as TGTGCCAGCAGCTTGCAGGCCGGCTGGACCTTC.

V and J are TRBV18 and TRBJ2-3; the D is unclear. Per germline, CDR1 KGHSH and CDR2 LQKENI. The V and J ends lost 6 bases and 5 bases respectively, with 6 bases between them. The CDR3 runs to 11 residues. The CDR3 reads CASSVEDTQYF. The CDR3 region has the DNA TGTGCCAGCTCCGTAGAAGATACGCAGTATTTT.

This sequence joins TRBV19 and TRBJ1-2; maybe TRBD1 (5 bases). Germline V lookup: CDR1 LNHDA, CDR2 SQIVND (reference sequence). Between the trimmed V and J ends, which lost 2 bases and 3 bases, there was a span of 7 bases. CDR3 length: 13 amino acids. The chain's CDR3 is CASSIRGDYGYTF. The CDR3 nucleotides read TGTGCCAGTAGTATAAGGGGCGACTATGGCTACACCTTC.

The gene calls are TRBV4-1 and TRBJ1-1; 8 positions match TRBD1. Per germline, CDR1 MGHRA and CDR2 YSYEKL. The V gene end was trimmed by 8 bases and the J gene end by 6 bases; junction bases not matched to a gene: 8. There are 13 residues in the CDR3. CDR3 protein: CASGYRGTSEAFF. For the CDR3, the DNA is TGCGCCAGCGGATACAGGGGGACTTCTGAAGCTTTCTTT.

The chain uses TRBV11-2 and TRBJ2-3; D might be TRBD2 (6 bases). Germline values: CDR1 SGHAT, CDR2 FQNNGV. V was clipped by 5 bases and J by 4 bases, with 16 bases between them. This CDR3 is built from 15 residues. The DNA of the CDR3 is TGTGCCAGCAGCCGAGCGGGCGGCGGCCCAGATACGCAGTATTTT. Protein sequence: CASSRAGGGPDTQYF.

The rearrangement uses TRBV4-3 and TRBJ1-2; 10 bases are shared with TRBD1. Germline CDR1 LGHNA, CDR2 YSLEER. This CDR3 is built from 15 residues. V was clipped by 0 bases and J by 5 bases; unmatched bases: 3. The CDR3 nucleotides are TGCGCCAGCAGCCAAGAGACAGGGGGCTTTTATGGCTACACCTTC. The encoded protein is CASSQETGGFYGYTF.

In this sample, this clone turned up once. The CDR3 bases are TGTGCCAGCAGTGATAGTTATCAGCCCCAGCATTTT. Its protein product is CASSDSYQPQHF. The V gene is TRBV6-1, the J gene TRBJ1-5; D is uncertain. The germline V gene has CDR1 MNHNS and CDR2 SASEGT. The CDR3 sequence is 12 residues long. Trimming removed 3 bases at V and 5 bases at J, with 5 bases between.

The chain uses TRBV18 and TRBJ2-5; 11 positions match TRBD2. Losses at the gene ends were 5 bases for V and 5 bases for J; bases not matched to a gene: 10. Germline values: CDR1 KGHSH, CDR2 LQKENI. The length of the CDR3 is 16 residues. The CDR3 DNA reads TGTGCCAGCTCATCCTATAGCGGGGGGGCCATGGAGACCCAGTACTTC. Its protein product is CASSSYSGGAMETQYF.

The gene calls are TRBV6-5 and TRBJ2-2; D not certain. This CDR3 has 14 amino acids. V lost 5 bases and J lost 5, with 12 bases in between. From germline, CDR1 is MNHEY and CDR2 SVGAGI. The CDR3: CASSPTPGTGELFF. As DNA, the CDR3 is TGTGCCAGCAGTCCCACCCCCGGGACCGGGGAGCTGTTTTTT.

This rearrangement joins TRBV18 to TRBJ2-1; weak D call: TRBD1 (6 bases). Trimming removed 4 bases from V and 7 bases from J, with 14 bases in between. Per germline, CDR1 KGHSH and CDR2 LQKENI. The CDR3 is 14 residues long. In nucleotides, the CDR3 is TGTGCCAGCTCACTAGCGACAGGTACGAATGAGCAGTTCTTC. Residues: CASSLATGTNEQFF. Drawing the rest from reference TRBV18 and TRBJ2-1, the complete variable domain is NAGVMQNPRHLVRRRGQEARLRCSPMKGHSHVYWYRQLPEEGLKFMVYLQKENIIDESGMPKERFSAEFPKEGPSILRIQQVVRGDSAAYFCASSLATGTNEQFFGPGTRLTVL.

CDR3 nucleotide sequence: TGTGCCAGTAGGCCTCGGGGGGGCCGGGACACCGGGGAGCTGTTTTTT. It specifies CASRPRGGRDTGELFF. V and J are TRBV19 and TRBJ2-2; 8 bases fit TRBD2. V lost 6 bases, J lost 3 bases, and 9 bases stayed unmatched. Germline assignment: CDR1 LNHDA and CDR2 SQIVND (reference sequence). This CDR3 contains 16 residues.

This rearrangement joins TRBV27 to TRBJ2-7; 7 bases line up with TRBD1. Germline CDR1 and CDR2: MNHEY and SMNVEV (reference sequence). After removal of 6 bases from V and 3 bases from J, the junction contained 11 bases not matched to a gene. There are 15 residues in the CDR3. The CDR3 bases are TGTGCCAGCAGCGAATCGGACAGGATCAACTACGAGCAGTACTTC. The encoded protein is CASSESDRINYEQYF.

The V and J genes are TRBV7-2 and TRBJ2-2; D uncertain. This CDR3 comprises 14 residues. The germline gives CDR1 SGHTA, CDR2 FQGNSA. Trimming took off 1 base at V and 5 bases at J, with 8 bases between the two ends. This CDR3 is CASSLVGRTGELFF. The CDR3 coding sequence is TGTGCCAGCAGCTTAGTCGGCAGGACCGGGGAGCTGTTTTTT.

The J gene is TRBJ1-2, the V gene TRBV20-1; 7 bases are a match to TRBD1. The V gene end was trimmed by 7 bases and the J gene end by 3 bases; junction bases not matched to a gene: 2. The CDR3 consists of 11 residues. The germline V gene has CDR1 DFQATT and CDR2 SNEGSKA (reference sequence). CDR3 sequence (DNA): TGCAGTGGTGGACAGGACTATGGCTACACCTTC. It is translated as CSGGQDYGYTF.

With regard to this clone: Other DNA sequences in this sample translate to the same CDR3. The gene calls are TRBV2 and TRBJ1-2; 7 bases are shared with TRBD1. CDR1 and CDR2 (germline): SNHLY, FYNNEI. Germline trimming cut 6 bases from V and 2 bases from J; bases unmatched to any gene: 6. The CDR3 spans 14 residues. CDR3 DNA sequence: TGTGCCAGCAGGTTCGGGACAGAGAACTATGGCTACACCTTC. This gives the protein CASRFGTENYGYTF. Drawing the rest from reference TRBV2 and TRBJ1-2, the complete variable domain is EPEVTQTPSHQVTQMGQEVILRCVPISNHLYFYWYRQILGQKVEFLVSFYNNEISEKSEIFDDQFSVERPDGSNFTLKIRSTKLEDSAMYFCASRFGTENYGYTFGSGTRLTVV.

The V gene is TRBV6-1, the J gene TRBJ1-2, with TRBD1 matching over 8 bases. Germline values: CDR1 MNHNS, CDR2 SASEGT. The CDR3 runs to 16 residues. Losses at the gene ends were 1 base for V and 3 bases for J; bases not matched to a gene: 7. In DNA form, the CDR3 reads TGTGCCAGCAGTGAAGGGGGTCAGGGGGCTTACTATGGCTACACCTTC. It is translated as CASSEGGQGAYYGYTF.

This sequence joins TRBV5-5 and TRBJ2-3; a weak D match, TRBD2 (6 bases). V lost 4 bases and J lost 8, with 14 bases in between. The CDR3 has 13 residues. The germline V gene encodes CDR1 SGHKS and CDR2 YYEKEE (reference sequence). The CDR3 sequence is CASSGPEGGTQYF. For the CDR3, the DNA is TGTGCCAGCAGCGGGCCGGAGGGTGGTACGCAGTATTTT.

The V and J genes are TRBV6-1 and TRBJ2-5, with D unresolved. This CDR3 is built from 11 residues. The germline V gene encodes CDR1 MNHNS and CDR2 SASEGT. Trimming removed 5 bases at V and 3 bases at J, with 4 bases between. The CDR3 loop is CASSIKETQYF. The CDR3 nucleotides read TGTGCCAGCAGTATAAAAGAGACCCAGTACTTC.